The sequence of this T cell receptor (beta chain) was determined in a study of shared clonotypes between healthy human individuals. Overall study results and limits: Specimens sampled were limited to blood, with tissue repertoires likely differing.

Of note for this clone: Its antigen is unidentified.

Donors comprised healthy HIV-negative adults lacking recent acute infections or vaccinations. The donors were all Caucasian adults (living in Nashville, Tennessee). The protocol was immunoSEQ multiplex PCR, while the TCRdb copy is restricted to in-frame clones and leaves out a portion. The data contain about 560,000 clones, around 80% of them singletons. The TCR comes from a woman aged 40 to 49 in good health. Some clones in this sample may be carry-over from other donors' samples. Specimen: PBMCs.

CDR3: CASSPYPDWDQGRNEQFF. The CDR3 coding sequence is TGTGCCAGCAGTCCCTACCCGGACTGGGACCAGGGGCGCAATGAGCAGTTCTTC. The V call is TRBV27, the J call TRBJ2-1; a weak D match, TRBD1 (6 bases). CDR1 and CDR2 (germline): MNHEY, SMNVEV (reference sequence). This CDR3 contains 18 residues. The V end was cut by 5 bases, the J end by 6 bases, with 26 bases between.